The source of this T cell receptor beta chain is a study of T cell repertoires in ileal Crohn's disease. Study-level information: At surgery, about 34% of patients smoked, with median disease duration 7.9 years. About half received postoperative treatment, some 10 with thiopurines and around 18 anti-TNF. Study-wide results and limits: Clonality above 26.8% at surgery always came with endoscopic recurrence. Mucosal expansions were suggested to be mainly CD8 T cells.

The CDR3 sequence is 15 residues long. The germline V and J ends were trimmed by 0 bases and 7 bases, with 13 bases remaining between them. CDR1 is SGHAT, CDR2 FQNNGV, per germline. Sequenced by immunoSEQ multiplex PCR; TCRdb stores in-frame clones only, minus some. The sample holds 11,000 to 15,000 clones, roughly 80% seen once. A note on this clone: Antigen specificity is unknown.

The rearrangement links TRBV11-2 to TRBJ1-3; D ambiguous. This sequence was found in an adult with Crohn's disease. Material for sequencing was ileal tissue. CDR3: CASSLDPSRKNTIYF. The CDR3 DNA follows: TGTGCCAGCAGCTTAGATCCTTCCAGGAAGAACACCATATATTTT.